These 16 T cell receptor beta chains were all obtained from the same sample, sequenced in a study of CD8 T cells in ankylosing spondylitis. TCRdb independently ran MiXCR on the 5' RACE reads; one entry per CDR3 protein. The data contain approximately 350,000 distinct CDR3 sequences, roughly 14% of them singletons. The sequencing sample was made of blood, either unsorted or a sorted T cell fraction (not recorded which). Source of these receptors: a male donor with ankylosing spondylitis or in good health (not recorded which).

A few counts support this clonotype. The rearrangement links TRBV29-1 to TRBJ1-1; TRBD1 might be the D (5 bases). Germline CDR1 and CDR2: SQVTM and ANQGSEA. The CDR3 loop spans 14 amino acids. Trimming stripped 0 bases from V and 1 base from J, with 9 bases between. As DNA, the CDR3 is TGCAGCGTTGAAGAATACAGGAGGAACACTGAAGCTTTCTTT. It specifies CSVEEYRRNTEAFF.

Many counts were recorded for this clonotype. V and J are TRBV5-1 and TRBJ1-1, with D unclear. The CDR3 covers 14 residues. Germline CDR1 is SGHRS and CDR2 is YFSETQ. V was cut by 4 bases and J by 3 bases, with 13 bases left in between. The CDR3 nucleotides read TGCGCCAGCAGCCCCTTCGACGGAGACACTGAAGCTTTCTTT. Its translation: CASSPFDGDTEAFF.

The chain recombines TRBV2 with TRBJ2-1; the D gene is possibly TRBD1 (5 bases). Per germline, CDR1 SNHLY and CDR2 FYNNEI. CDR3 size: 12 residues. V lost 10 bases to trimming and J lost 7 bases, with 14 bases between them. As DNA, the CDR3 is TGTGCCACCGCGACAGATCGTAATGAGCAGTTCTTC. Translation gives CATATDRNEQFF.

This clonotype was observed a handful of times. The chain combines TRBV10-3 with TRBJ2-5, with a tentative D call TRBD2 (5 bases). Germline values: CDR1 ENHRY, CDR2 SYGVKD. The CDR3 is 13 residues long. V was cut by 6 bases and J by 5 bases, with 13 bases left in between. The chain's CDR3 is CAIRKVLGETQYF. CDR3 in DNA: TGTGCCATCAGGAAGGTACTAGGGGAGACCCAGTACTTC.

This clonotype was detected only a few times. J is TRBJ2-1 and V is TRBV6-5; D is possibly TRBD2 (6 bases). Looked up from germline, CDR1 is MNHEY and CDR2 is SVGAGI. CDR3 length: 14 residues. The V gene lost 8 bases and the J gene lost 7 bases, with 18 bases spanning the gap. The CDR3 spells CASQLRGRGNEQFF. CDR3 sequence (DNA): TGTGCCAGCCAGTTACGGGGGAGAGGGAATGAGCAGTTCTTC.

The chain is built from TRBV3-1 and TRBJ2-3; tentative D call: TRBD1 (6 bases). Germline V lookup: CDR1 LGHDT, CDR2 YNNKEL (reference sequence). The CDR3 is made up of 16 amino acids. V lost 0 bases to trimming and J lost 3 bases, with 13 bases between them. The CDR3 DNA reads TGTGCCAGCAGCCAAGAACAGGGTTTAAGGACAGATACGCAGTATTTT. Protein product: CASSQEQGLRTDTQYF.

The DNA of the CDR3 is TGTGCCAGCAGCCAAGAATTGGGACTAGCGTACAATGAGCAGTTCTTC. It encodes CASSQELGLAYNEQFF. The chain uses TRBV3-1 and TRBJ2-1; 10 bases are a match to TRBD2. The length of the CDR3 is 16 residues. V shed 0 bases, J shed 4 bases, and the junction held 3 bases outside the gene matches. The germline V gene encodes CDR1 LGHDT and CDR2 YNNKEL (reference sequence).

The sample holds a few counts of this clonotype. The rearrangement uses TRBV12-3 or TRBV12-4 and TRBJ2-7, with 7 bases that match TRBD1. V shed 6 bases and J 4 bases; nucleotides not matched to a gene: 6. The length of the CDR3 is 13 residues. The CDR3 here is CASSHGTVYEQYF. The CDR3 DNA sequence: TGTGCCAGCAGCCACGGGACAGTATACGAGCAGTACTTC.

In this sample, this clonotype turned up a few times. The V call is TRBV5-1, the J call TRBJ2-3; 13 positions agree with TRBD2. With V trimmed by 8 bases and J by 6 bases, 3 bases remained unmatched. Germline CDR1 and CDR2: SGHRS and YFSETQ. CDR3 size: 13 residues. The CDR3 spells CASRLAGGDTQYF. The CDR3 DNA reads as TGCGCCAGTCGACTAGCGGGAGGTGATACGCAGTATTTT.

The V gene is TRBV12-3 or TRBV12-4, the J gene TRBJ1-5; D is uncertain. The V end lost 7 bases, the J end lost 5 bases, and 9 bases lay between the germline ends. This CDR3 comprises 12 residues. CDR3 in amino acids: CASTAADQPQHF. CDR3 in DNA: TGTGCCAGCACCGCTGCCGATCAGCCCCAGCATTTT.

There are a few counts of this clonotype. The rearrangement joins TRBV13 to TRBJ2-2; D gene ambiguous. Germline V lookup: CDR1 PRHDT, CDR2 FYEKMQ (reference sequence). This CDR3 is built from 15 residues. Trimming took 0 bases from V and 5 from J, leaving 10 bases between them. This CDR3 reads CASSLGNHKTGELFF. DNA of the CDR3: TGTGCCAGCAGCTTAGGAAATCATAAAACCGGGGAGCTGTTTTTT.

This clonotype was found many times. This chain connects TRBV12-3 or TRBV12-4 to TRBJ1-5; D ambiguous. The CDR3 has 12 amino acids. The ends were cut back, 6 bases at V and 0 bases at J, with 3 bases in the middle. The CDR3 loop is CASRASNQPQHF. The CDR3 DNA sequence: TGTGCCAGCAGGGCTAGCAATCAGCCCCAGCATTTT.

This clonotype was recorded at least ten times. The chain has TRBV4-2 and TRBJ2-7; TRBD2 aligns across 8 bases. The CDR3 totals 15 residues. Trimming removed 1 base from V and 3 bases from J; junction bases left unmatched: 5. Germline V CDR1 and CDR2: LGHNA, YNFKEQ. The CDR3 DNA follows: TGTGCCAGCAGCCAAGTTCCACGGGAGGGCTACGAGCAGTACTTC. Translating it yields CASSQVPREGYEQYF.

This clonotype was seen a few times. The chain joins TRBV20-1 to TRBJ1-5, with a possible D match to TRBD1 (6 bases). The CDR3 sequence is 14 residues long. The germline gives CDR1 DFQATT, CDR2 SNEGSKA (reference sequence). V lost 1 base, J lost 0 bases, and 7 bases lay in between. CDR3 amino acids: CSARVGASNQPQHF. DNA for the CDR3: TGCAGTGCTAGAGTGGGGGCTAGCAATCAGCCCCAGCATTTT.

The V gene is TRBV20-1, the J gene TRBJ2-7; D perhaps matches TRBD1 (7 bases). V was clipped by 7 bases and J by 1 base, with 17 bases between them. Looked up from germline, CDR1 is DFQATT and CDR2 is SNEGSKA (reference sequence). This CDR3 is 14 amino acids long. CDR3 sequence (DNA): TGCAGTGTACGGTTGGGGGGACAGTCCTACGAGCAGTACTTC. Residues: CSVRLGGQSYEQYF.

This clonotype was seen more than once but under ten times. The V gene is TRBV12-3 or TRBV12-4, the J gene TRBJ2-7; D is uncertain. This CDR3 spans 14 amino acids. V lost 2 bases to trimming and J lost 1 base, with 9 bases between them. In nucleotides, the CDR3 is TGTGCCAGCAGTTTATCGTCTGTGTCCTACGAGCAGTACTTC. Protein sequence: CASSLSSVSYEQYF.